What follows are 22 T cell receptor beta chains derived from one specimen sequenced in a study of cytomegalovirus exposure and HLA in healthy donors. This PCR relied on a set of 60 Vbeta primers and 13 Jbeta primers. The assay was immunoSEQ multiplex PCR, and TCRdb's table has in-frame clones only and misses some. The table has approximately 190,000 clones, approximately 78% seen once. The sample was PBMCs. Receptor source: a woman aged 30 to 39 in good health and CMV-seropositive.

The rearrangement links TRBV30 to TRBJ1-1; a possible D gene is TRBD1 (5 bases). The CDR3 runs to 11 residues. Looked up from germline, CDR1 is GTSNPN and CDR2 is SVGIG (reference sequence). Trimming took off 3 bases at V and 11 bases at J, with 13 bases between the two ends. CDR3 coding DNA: TGTGCCTGGAGCGAAAACCGGGGGGCTTTCTTT. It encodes CAWSENRGAFF. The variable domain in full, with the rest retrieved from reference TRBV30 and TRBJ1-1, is SQTIHQWPATLVQPVGSPLSLECTVEGTSNPNLYWYRQAAGRGLQLLFYSVGIGQISSEVPQNLSASRPQDRQFILSSKKLLLSDSGFYLCAWSENRGAFFGQGTRLTVV.

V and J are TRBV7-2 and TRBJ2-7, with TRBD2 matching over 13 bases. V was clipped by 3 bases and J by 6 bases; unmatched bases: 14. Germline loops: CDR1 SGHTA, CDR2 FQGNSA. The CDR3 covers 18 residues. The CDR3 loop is CASSFKLFTSGGAFEQYF. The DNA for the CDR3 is TGTGCCAGCAGCTTCAAACTATTTACTAGCGGGGGGGCGTTCGAGCAGTACTTC.

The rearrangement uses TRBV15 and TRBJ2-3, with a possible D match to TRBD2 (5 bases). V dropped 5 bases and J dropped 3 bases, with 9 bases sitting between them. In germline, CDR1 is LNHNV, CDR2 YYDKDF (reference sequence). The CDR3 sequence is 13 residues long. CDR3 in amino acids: CATSLGSTDTQYF. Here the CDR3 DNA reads TGTGCCACCAGCCTAGGGAGTACAGATACGCAGTATTTT.

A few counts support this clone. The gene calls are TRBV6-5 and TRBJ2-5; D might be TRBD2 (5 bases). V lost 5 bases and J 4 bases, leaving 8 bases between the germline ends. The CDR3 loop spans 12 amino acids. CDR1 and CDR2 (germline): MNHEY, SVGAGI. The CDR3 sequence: CASSRRGETQYF. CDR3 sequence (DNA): TGTGCCAGCAGTAGACGGGGAGAGACCCAGTACTTC.

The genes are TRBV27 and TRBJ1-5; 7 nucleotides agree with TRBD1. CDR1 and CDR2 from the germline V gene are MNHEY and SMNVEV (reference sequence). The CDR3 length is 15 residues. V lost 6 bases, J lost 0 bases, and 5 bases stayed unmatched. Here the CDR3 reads CASSDTGVSNQPQHF. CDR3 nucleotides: TGTGCCAGCAGCGATACAGGGGTTAGCAATCAGCCCCAGCATTTT.

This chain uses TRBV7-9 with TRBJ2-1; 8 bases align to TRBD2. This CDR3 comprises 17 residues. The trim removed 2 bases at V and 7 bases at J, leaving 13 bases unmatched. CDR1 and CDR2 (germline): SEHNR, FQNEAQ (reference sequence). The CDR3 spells CASSLNRFGRAVNEQFF. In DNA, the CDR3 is TGTGCCAGCAGCTTAAATCGGTTCGGGAGGGCCGTAAATGAGCAGTTCTTC.

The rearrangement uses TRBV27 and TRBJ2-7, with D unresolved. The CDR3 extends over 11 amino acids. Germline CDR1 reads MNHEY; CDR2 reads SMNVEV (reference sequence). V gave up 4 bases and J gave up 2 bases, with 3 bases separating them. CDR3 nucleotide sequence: TGTGCCAGCAGTTCAACCTACGAGCAGTACTTC. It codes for CASSSTYEQYF.

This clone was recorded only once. The CDR3 here is CAWRAPYTSTNEKLFF. DNA of the CDR3: TGTGCCTGGAGGGCCCCTTACACCTCAACTAATGAAAAACTGTTTTTT. The chain couples TRBV30 to TRBJ1-4, with D unclear. Germline V CDR1 and CDR2: GTSNPN, SVGIG (reference sequence). The CDR3 consists of 16 residues. The V gene lost 3 bases and the J gene lost 0 bases, with 14 bases spanning the gap.

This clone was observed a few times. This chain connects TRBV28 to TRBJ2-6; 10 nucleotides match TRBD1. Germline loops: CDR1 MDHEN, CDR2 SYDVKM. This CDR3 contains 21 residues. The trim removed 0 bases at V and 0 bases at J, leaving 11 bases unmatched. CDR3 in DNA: TGTGCCAGCAGTTTATGGGGAGAGAGGACAGGGGGAGACTCTGGGGCCAACGTCCTGACTTTC. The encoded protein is CASSLWGERTGGDSGANVLTF.

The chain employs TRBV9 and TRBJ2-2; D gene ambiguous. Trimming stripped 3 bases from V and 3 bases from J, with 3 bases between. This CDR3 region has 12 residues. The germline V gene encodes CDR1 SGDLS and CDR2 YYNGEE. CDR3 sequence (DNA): TGTGCCAGCAGCGGAGACACCGGGGAGCTGTTTTTT. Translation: CASSGDTGELFF.

CDR3 amino acids: CASSAGTAGGPLNEQFF. DNA of the CDR3: TGTGCCAGCAGCGCCGGGACGGCAGGGGGACCTCTCAATGAGCAGTTCTTC. The chain combines TRBV9 with TRBJ2-1; 7 positions agree with TRBD1. Germline CDR1 reads SGDLS; CDR2 reads YYNGEE. The CDR3 length is 17 residues. The trim removed 3 bases at V and 6 bases at J, leaving 15 bases unmatched.

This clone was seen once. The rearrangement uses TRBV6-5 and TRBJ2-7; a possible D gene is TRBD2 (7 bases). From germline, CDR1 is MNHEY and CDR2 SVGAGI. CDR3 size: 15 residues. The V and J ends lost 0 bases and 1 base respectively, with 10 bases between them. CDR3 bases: TGTGCCAGCAGTTACTCGGGGGGGCCATCCTACGAGCAGTACTTC. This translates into CASSYSGGPSYEQYF.

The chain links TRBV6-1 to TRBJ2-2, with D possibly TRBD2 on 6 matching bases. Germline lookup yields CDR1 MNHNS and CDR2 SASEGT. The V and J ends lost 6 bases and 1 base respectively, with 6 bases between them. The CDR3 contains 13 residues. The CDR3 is CASSGGNTGELFF. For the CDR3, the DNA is TGTGCCAGCAGCGGGGGGAACACCGGGGAGCTGTTTTTT.

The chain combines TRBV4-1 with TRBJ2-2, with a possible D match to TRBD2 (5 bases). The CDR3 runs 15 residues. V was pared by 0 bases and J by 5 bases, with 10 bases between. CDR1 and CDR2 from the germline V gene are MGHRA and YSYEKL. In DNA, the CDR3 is TGCGCCAGCAGCCAAGAAGGTCCGGGGACCGGGGAGCTGTTTTTT. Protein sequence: CASSQEGPGTGELFF.

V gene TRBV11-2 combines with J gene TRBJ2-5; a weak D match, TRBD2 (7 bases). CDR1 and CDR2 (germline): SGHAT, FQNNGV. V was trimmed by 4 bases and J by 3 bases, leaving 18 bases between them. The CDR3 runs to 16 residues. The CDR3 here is CASSSSRRGGEETQYF. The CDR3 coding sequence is TGTGCCAGCAGCTCGTCACGTAGGGGGGGGGAAGAGACCCAGTACTTC.

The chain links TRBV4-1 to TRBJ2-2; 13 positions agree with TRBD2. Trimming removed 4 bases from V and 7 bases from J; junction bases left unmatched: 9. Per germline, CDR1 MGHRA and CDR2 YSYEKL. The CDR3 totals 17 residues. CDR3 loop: CASSPRLAGGLDGELFF. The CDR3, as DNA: TGCGCCAGCAGCCCCCGACTAGCGGGAGGTCTAGACGGGGAGCTGTTTTTT.

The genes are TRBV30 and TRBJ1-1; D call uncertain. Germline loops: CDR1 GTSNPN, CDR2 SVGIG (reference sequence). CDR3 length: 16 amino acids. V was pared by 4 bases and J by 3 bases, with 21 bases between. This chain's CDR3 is CAWIPPLSGGYTEAFF. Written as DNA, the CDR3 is TGTGCCTGGATCCCACCCTTGTCCGGAGGCTACACTGAAGCTTTCTTT. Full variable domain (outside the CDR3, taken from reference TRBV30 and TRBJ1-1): SQTIHQWPATLVQPVGSPLSLECTVEGTSNPNLYWYRQAAGRGLQLLFYSVGIGQISSEVPQNLSASRPQDRQFILSSKKLLLSDSGFYLCAWIPPLSGGYTEAFFGQGTRLTVV.

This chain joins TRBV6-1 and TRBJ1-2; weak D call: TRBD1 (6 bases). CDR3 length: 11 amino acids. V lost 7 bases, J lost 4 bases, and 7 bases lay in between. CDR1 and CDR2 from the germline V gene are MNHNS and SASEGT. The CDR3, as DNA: TGTGCCAGCACAGGGGCCTATGGCTACACCTTC. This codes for CASTGAYGYTF.

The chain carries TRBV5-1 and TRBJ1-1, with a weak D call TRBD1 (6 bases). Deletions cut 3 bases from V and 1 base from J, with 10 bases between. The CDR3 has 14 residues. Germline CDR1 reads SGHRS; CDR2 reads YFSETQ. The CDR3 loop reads CASSSWTENTEAFF. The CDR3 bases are TGCGCCAGCAGCTCCTGGACAGAGAACACTGAAGCTTTCTTT.

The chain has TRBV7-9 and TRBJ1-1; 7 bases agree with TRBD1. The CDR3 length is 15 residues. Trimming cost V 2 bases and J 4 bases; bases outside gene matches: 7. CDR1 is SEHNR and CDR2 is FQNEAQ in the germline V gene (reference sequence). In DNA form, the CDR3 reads TGTGCCAGCAGCTTAAGGGAACAGGGGATCACTGAAGCTTTCTTT. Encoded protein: CASSLREQGITEAFF.

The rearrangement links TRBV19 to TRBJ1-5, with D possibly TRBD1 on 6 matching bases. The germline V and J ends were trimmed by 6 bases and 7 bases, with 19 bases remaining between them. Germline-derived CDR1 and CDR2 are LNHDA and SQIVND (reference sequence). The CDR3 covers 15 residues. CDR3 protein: CASRSTRGREQPQHF. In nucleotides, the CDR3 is TGTGCCAGTAGGTCAACCAGGGGAAGGGAACAGCCCCAGCATTTT. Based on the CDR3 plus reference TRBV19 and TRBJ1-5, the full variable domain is DGGITQSPKYLFRKEGQNVTLSCEQNLNHDAMYWYRQDPGQGLRLIYYSQIVNDFQKGDIAEGYSVSREKKESFPLTVTSAQKNPTAFYLCASRSTRGREQPQHFGDGTRLSIL.

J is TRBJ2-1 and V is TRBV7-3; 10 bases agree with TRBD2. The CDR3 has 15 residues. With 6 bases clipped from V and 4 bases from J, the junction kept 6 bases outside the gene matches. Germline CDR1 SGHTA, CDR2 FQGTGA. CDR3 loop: CASRLTSGSYNEQFF. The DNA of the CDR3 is TGTGCCAGCAGATTGACTAGCGGGTCATACAATGAGCAGTTCTTC.